The 9 T cell receptor beta chains reported below all come from one sample, sequenced in a study of T-cell reconstitution after alpha-beta-depleted transplantation in children. Unique molecular identifiers were incorporated during preparation of the TCRbeta library. TCRdb recomputed calls from the PCR reads with MiXCR, one row per CDR3 protein. The sample contains about 160,000 distinct CDR3 sequences, 11% of which appear only once. The specimen comprised PBMCs, sampled before TCRalphabeta/CD19-depleted stem cell transplant. These receptors were obtained from a boy younger than 10 with acute myeloid leukemia, due to receive a stem cell transplant.

This clonotype was counted at least ten times. The chain combines TRBV3-1 with TRBJ1-1; D is undetermined. The V gene lost 4 bases and the J gene lost 3 bases, with 12 bases spanning the gap. This CDR3 comprises 14 residues. The germline V gene encodes CDR1 LGHDT and CDR2 YNNKEL (reference sequence). As DNA, the CDR3 is TGTGCCAGCAGCCCCCTCTTGAAAGACACTGAAGCTTTCTTT. Protein product: CASSPLLKDTEAFF.

This clonotype was observed at least ten times. The rearrangement uses TRBV6-5 and TRBJ2-3, with no clear D. With 2 bases removed from V and 0 bases from J, the gap between germline ends came to 6 bases. This CDR3 is 14 amino acids long. The germline V gene encodes CDR1 MNHEY and CDR2 SVGAGI. CDR3 residues: CASSYMGSTDTQYF. The CDR3 DNA reads as TGTGCCAGCAGTTACATGGGAAGCACAGATACGCAGTATTTT.

In this sample, this clonotype turned up many times. The genes are TRBV12-3 or TRBV12-4 and TRBJ1-1; D possibly corresponds to TRBD1 (6 bases). The CDR3 contains 14 residues. Trimming removed 4 bases at V and 1 base at J, with 10 bases between. CDR3 coding DNA: TGTGCCAGCAGTTCCCAGACAGGGAACACTGAAGCTTTCTTT. This codes for CASSSQTGNTEAFF.

This clonotype has a count of ten or more. The chain has TRBV5-5 and TRBJ2-7, with D unclear. The length of the CDR3 is 16 residues. Trimming removed 2 bases from V and 2 bases from J, with 17 bases in between. Germline assignment: CDR1 SGHKS and CDR2 YYEKEE (reference sequence). The CDR3 region is CASSFGFGKSTYEQYF. In nucleotides, the CDR3 is TGTGCCAGCAGCTTCGGGTTTGGCAAATCAACCTACGAGCAGTACTTC.

This clonotype was recorded many times. The CDR3 sequence is CASSPGTGPYNEQFF. The CDR3 DNA is TGTGCCAGCAGTCCCGGGACAGGCCCTTACAATGAGCAGTTCTTC. V and J are TRBV27 and TRBJ2-1, with TRBD1 matching over 8 bases. Germline CDR1 and CDR2: MNHEY and SMNVEV (reference sequence). V lost 5 bases and J lost 4; bases outside the gene matches: 7. The CDR3 spans 15 residues.

The chain has TRBV7-9 and TRBJ2-1, with 8 nucleotides matching TRBD2. The CDR3 runs 14 residues. Looked up from germline, CDR1 is SEHNR and CDR2 is FQNEAQ (reference sequence). Unmatched junction bases numbered 9, after V lost 5 bases and J lost 9 bases. CDR3 coding DNA: TGTGCCAGCAGCGAAAGTAGGCTAGCGGGTGAGCAGTTCTTC. This codes for CASSESRLAGEQFF.

This clonotype was observed many times. The V call is TRBV4-1, the J call TRBJ2-1, with 7 positions matching TRBD2. Per germline, CDR1 MGHRA and CDR2 YSYEKL. This CDR3 spans 14 amino acids. With 5 bases clipped from V and 5 bases from J, the junction kept 6 bases outside the gene matches. CDR3 in amino acids: CASSTKSGNNEQFF. DNA for the CDR3: TGCGCCAGCAGCACGAAGAGCGGGAACAATGAGCAGTTCTTC.

This clonotype was seen a few times. The chain employs TRBV28 and TRBJ2-4; D might be TRBD2 (5 bases). Germline loops: CDR1 MDHEN, CDR2 SYDVKM. Trimming removed 7 bases at V and 7 bases at J, with 20 bases between. The CDR3 contains 15 residues. CDR3 DNA: TGTGCCAGCACCCCCGGGAATGGGGAAGGGAACATTCAGTACTTC. Its protein product is CASTPGNGEGNIQYF.

The table lists this clonotype with many counts. The V call is TRBV29-1, the J call TRBJ1-1; 7 bases map to TRBD1. The CDR3 length is 14 residues. V shed 5 bases, J shed 0 bases, and the junction held 6 bases outside the gene matches. The germline CDR1 and CDR2 sequences are SQVTM and ANQGSEA. CDR3: CSVSWTGLNTEAFF. For the CDR3, the DNA is TGCAGCGTTTCATGGACAGGACTGAACACTGAAGCTTTCTTT.